This T cell receptor beta chain was sequenced during a study of blood T cell repertoires in COVID-19. For the study at large: Samples taken during acute and convalescent COVID-19 were collected in the United States, Italy and Spain.

Per the original methods: Amplification with reference gene primers provided the estimates of nucleated cell counts. Profiling relied on immunoSEQ multiplex PCR, and the TCRdb table lists in-frame clones only, not all of them. V, J and clone size were drawn from that table, and D and trimming were deduced from the DNA. The top ten clones hold about an eighth of a sample with about 100,000 clones, roughly 79% of them seen once. Sequenced sample: peripheral blood. The TCR was taken from a woman in her 70s with acute or convalescent COVID-19.

CDR3 bases: TGTGCCAGCAGCTTGGTGCTGGGGGCGGACACTGAAGCTTTCTTT. It is translated as CASSLVLGADTEAFF. The genes are TRBV5-6 and TRBJ1-1, with TRBD1 as a possible D gene (6 bases). The CDR3 covers 15 residues. CDR1 is SGHDT and CDR2 is YYEEEE in the germline V gene. V lost 0 bases and J lost 3, with 12 bases in between.